A single sample is the source of the 13 T cell receptor beta chains below, sequenced in a study of shared clonotypes between healthy human individuals. The assay was immunoSEQ multiplex PCR, and TCRdb's table has in-frame clones only and misses some. Here the sample spans almost 750,000 clones, roughly 72% being singletons. The sample consisted of memory CD4+ T cells sorted from blood. Subset given: CD45RA-negative fraction. The source is a woman aged 25 to 39 in good health.

This chain uses TRBV28 with TRBJ1-2, with 7 bases matching TRBD1. The CDR3 consists of 12 residues. Germline trimming cut 5 bases from V and 13 bases from J; bases unmatched to any gene: 10. CDR1 MDHEN and CDR2 SYDVKM come from the germline V gene. CDR3 DNA: TGTGCCAGCAGTAGGACAGGCCTTCGGGGCACCTTC. Its translation is CASSRTGLRGTF.

The chain is built from TRBV11-3 and TRBJ2-7, with D unresolved. The V gene lost 0 bases and the J gene lost 6 bases, with 9 bases spanning the gap. This CDR3 contains 13 residues. CDR1 is SGHNT, CDR2 YENEEA, per germline. CDR3 coding DNA: TGTGCCAGCAGCTTAGATTTTAGAACCGAGCAGTACTTC. Protein product: CASSLDFRTEQYF. The variable domain in full, with the rest retrieved from reference TRBV11-3 and TRBJ2-7, is EAGVVQSPRYKIIEKKQPVAFWCNPISGHNTLYWYLQNLGQGPELLIRYENEEAVDDSQLPKDRFSAERLKGVDSTLKIQPAELGDSAVYLCASSLDFRTEQYFGPGTRLTVT.

This clone was seen many times. The chain uses TRBV11-2 and TRBJ2-2, with D uncertain. Deletions cut 5 bases from V and 4 bases from J, with 14 bases between. CDR1 SGHAT and CDR2 FQNNGV come from the germline V gene. The CDR3 totals 15 residues. CDR3 protein: CASSPYGVGTGELFF. CDR3 in DNA: TGTGCCAGCAGCCCGTACGGCGTAGGCACCGGGGAGCTGTTTTTT.

There are a few counts of this clone. The J gene is TRBJ2-2, the V gene TRBV2; 7 positions agree with TRBD2. Trimming took 4 bases from V and 0 from J; bases not matched to a gene: 2. The CDR3 runs 15 residues. Germline loops: CDR1 SNHLY, CDR2 FYNNEI. As DNA, the CDR3 is TGTGCCAGCAGTGCCCTAGCGGCGAACACCGGGGAGCTGTTTTTT. Protein sequence: CASSALAANTGELFF.

This chain joins TRBV7-9 and TRBJ1-4; TRBD1 is a possible D gene (5 bases). CDR1 and CDR2 (germline): SEHNR, FQNEAQ (reference sequence). The CDR3 covers 14 residues. V was pared by 5 bases and J by 2 bases, with 9 bases between. The CDR3: CASSPTVTNEKLFF. For the CDR3, the DNA is TGTGCCAGCAGCCCGACAGTTACTAATGAAAAACTGTTTTTT.

The CDR3 DNA follows: TGTGCCAGCAGCTTAGACGAGGGCACAGGGGGAGAGACCCAGTACTTC. The encoded protein is CASSLDEGTGGETQYF. The rearrangement joins TRBV7-9 to TRBJ2-5; 8 bases are shared with TRBD1. Germline CDR1 reads SEHNR; CDR2 reads FQNEAQ (reference sequence). V was clipped by 1 base and J by 4 bases; unmatched bases: 8. The length of the CDR3 is 16 residues.

The V gene is TRBV7-4, the J gene TRBJ2-7, with a weak D call TRBD2 (6 bases). The CDR3 covers 18 residues. Germline V gene data show CDR1 as SGHVT and CDR2 as SQSDAQ. Between the trimmed V and J ends, which lost 4 bases and 3 bases, there was a span of 25 bases. The CDR3 region has the DNA TGTGCCAGCAGCTGGGGCGGGGCAGCCGGGGCCGTGGGCTACGAGCAGTACTTC. It codes for CASSWGGAAGAVGYEQYF.

The gene calls are TRBV28 and TRBJ1-2, with D tentatively TRBD1 (5 bases). V lost 7 bases and J 4 bases, leaving 19 bases between the germline ends. CDR1 is MDHEN and CDR2 is SYDVKM in the germline V gene. CDR3 length: 15 residues. The CDR3 here is CASTSRGDSTYGYTF. The CDR3 coding sequence is TGTGCCAGCACCTCCCGAGGGGATTCGACCTATGGCTACACCTTC.

About this clone: This likely reflects a read error, since a far larger clone is one base away. Other DNA sequences in this sample translate to the same CDR3. J is TRBJ1-5 and V is TRBV19; no clear D. V was pared by 2 bases and J by 5 bases, with 7 bases between. The CDR3 covers 13 residues. Germline values: CDR1 LNHDA, CDR2 SQIVND (reference sequence). The CDR3 spells CASSIQVDQPQHF. In DNA, the CDR3 is TGTGCCAGTAGTATACAGGTCGATCAGCCCCAGCATTTT.

The rearrangement uses TRBV5-1 and TRBJ2-5; 9 bases agree with TRBD1. The trim removed 4 bases at V and 4 bases at J, leaving 11 bases unmatched. Germline V gene sequence: CDR1 SGHRS, CDR2 YFSETQ. The CDR3 has 16 amino acids. CDR3 bases: TGCGCCAGCAGCCCACAGGGGGCTTCTCCAGGAGAGACCCAGTACTTC. Translation: CASSPQGASPGETQYF.

Here the CDR3 reads CASSLGAAPDTQYF. DNA for the CDR3: TGCGCCAGCAGCTTGGGGGCAGCCCCAGATACGCAGTATTTT. This chain uses TRBV5-1 with TRBJ2-3, with D unresolved. There are 14 residues in the CDR3. The germline V gene has CDR1 SGHRS and CDR2 YFSETQ. V lost 0 bases to trimming and J lost 4 bases, with 9 bases between them.

The chain couples TRBV15 to TRBJ2-5; 8 bases align to TRBD1. Germline lookup yields CDR1 LNHNV and CDR2 YYDKDF (reference sequence). This CDR3 is 14 amino acids long. V lost 1 base to trimming and J lost 5 bases; unmatched junction nucleotides: 3. The CDR3 DNA reads as TGTGCCACCAGCAGAGGACAGGGGAGGGAGACCCAGTACTTC. Its protein product is CATSRGQGRETQYF.

The chain has TRBV28 and TRBJ2-7; a possible D gene is TRBD2 (5 bases). CDR1 MDHEN and CDR2 SYDVKM come from the germline V gene. V was pared by 4 bases and J by 0 bases, with 7 bases between. CDR3 size: 13 residues. The CDR3 sequence is CASSWSGSYEQYF. CDR3 in DNA: TGTGCCAGCAGTTGGAGCGGCTCCTACGAGCAGTACTTC.